The 30 T cell receptor beta chains below were found in one sample sequenced in a study of cytomegalovirus exposure and HLA in healthy donors. TCRdb's copy holds only in-frame clones and misses some; the assay was immunoSEQ multiplex PCR. The profile shows roughly 90,000 clones, around 85% of them singletons. The sequenced sample was PBMCs. The receptors here all came from a young man in good health and CMV-seropositive.

V and J are TRBV2 and TRBJ2-3, with D possibly being TRBD1 (7 bases). The germline CDR1 and CDR2 sequences are SNHLY and FYNNEI. Deletions cut 6 bases from V and 3 bases from J, with 19 bases between. The CDR3 runs to 16 residues. CDR3 in amino acids: CASRRDRNPGTDTQYF. The DNA of the CDR3 is TGTGCCAGCAGGCGGGACAGAAACCCAGGGACAGATACGCAGTATTTT.

The chain carries TRBV27 and TRBJ2-7, with 9 bases lining up with TRBD2. CDR1 is MNHEY, CDR2 SMNVEV, per germline (reference sequence). Germline trimming cut 5 bases from V and 4 bases from J; bases unmatched to any gene: 6. The CDR3 is 14 residues long. CDR3: CASSGGAGGYEQYF. CDR3 DNA sequence: TGTGCCAGCAGTGGCGGAGCGGGAGGATACGAGCAGTACTTC.

The chain couples TRBV7-2 to TRBJ1-2, with D perhaps matching TRBD1 (5 bases). The germline CDR1 and CDR2 sequences are SGHTA and FQGNSA. V lost 2 bases and J lost 0, with 10 bases in between. The CDR3 contains 15 residues. Here the CDR3 reads CASSLFGTSNYGYTF. The CDR3 nucleotides are TGTGCCAGCAGCTTATTTGGGACTTCTAACTATGGCTACACCTTC.

In its sample, this clone ranks as medium-sized (0.01 to 0.1%). CDR3 amino acids: CASSPTSWVGNEQFF. The CDR3 nucleotides are TGTGCCAGTAGTCCCACTAGCTGGGTTGGGAATGAGCAGTTCTTC. The chain combines TRBV19 with TRBJ2-1; tentative D call: TRBD2 (6 bases). Trimming pared 5 bases from V and 7 bases from J, leaving 18 bases between. Per the germline V gene, CDR1 is LNHDA and CDR2 is SQIVND (reference sequence). This CDR3 region has 15 residues.

This clone was counted a few times. The gene calls are TRBV19 and TRBJ1-1; D is undetermined. Germline loops: CDR1 LNHDA, CDR2 SQIVND (reference sequence). This CDR3 is 14 amino acids long. V was shortened by 3 bases and J by 0 bases, with 8 bases between the two germline ends. CDR3 sequence: CASSIWAMNTEAFF. For the CDR3, the DNA is TGTGCCAGTAGTATTTGGGCCATGAACACTGAAGCTTTCTTT.

The chain uses TRBV27 and TRBJ2-7, with 8 nucleotides matching TRBD1. Germline trimming cut 5 bases from V and 0 bases from J; bases unmatched to any gene: 3. The CDR3 has 14 amino acids. CDR1 is MNHEY, CDR2 SMNVEV, per germline (reference sequence). As DNA, the CDR3 is TGTGCCAGCAGTCGGACAGGGTTCTCCTACGAGCAGTACGTC. This sequence encodes CASSRTGFSYEQYV.

This rearrangement joins TRBV21-1 to TRBJ2-3; the D segment call TRBD1 is taken from the table without a DNA check. TRBV21-1 is a known pseudogene. There are 17 residues in the CDR3. DNA of the CDR3: TGTGCCAGCAGCAAAGCCCGGACAGGGGGCGGCACAGATACGCAGTATTTT. Its translation is CASSKARTGGGTDTQYF.

J is TRBJ2-2 and V is TRBV10-2; 9 nucleotides line up with TRBD2. CDR1 is WSHSY and CDR2 is SAAADI in the germline V gene. This CDR3 has 15 residues. The V gene end was trimmed by 6 bases and the J gene end by 5 bases; junction bases not matched to a gene: 7. The CDR3 nucleotides are TGCGCCAGCAGCTTTAGCGGGAGCGGGACCGGGGAGCTGTTTTTT. This translates into CASSFSGSGTGELFF.

This clone occurred once. The chain joins TRBV5-1 to TRBJ1-2; the D gene is possibly TRBD1 (5 bases). CDR3 size: 15 residues. In germline, CDR1 is SGHRS, CDR2 YFSETQ. V was trimmed by 0 bases and J by 8 bases, leaving 17 bases between them. CDR3 bases: TGCGCCAGCAGCTTGGGACAGCCTGGGAGGAAGGGCTACACCTTC. Protein sequence: CASSLGQPGRKGYTF.

This chain links TRBV5-6 with TRBJ2-2, with 8 positions matching TRBD1. Germline V CDR1 and CDR2: SGHDT, YYEEEE. The CDR3 is 14 amino acids. The CDR3 coding sequence is TGTGCATCCTTCAGGGGGCTGGGTGCCGGGGAGCTGTTTTTT. Its translation is CASFRGLGAGELFF.

The V and J genes are TRBV7-6 and TRBJ2-2; possibly TRBD2 for D (6 bases). V was shortened by 0 bases and J by 8 bases, with 10 bases between the two germline ends. CDR1 and CDR2 from the germline V gene are SGHVS and FNYEAQ. The CDR3 has 14 amino acids. The CDR3 DNA sequence: TGTGCCAGCAGCTTAGCGCACGGGAGTGGGGAGCTGTTTTTT. This gives the protein CASSLAHGSGELFF. The full variable domain, in which reference TRBV7-6 and TRBJ2-2 provide the parts outside the CDR3, is GAGVSQSPRYKVTKRGQDVALRCDPISGHVSLYWYRQALGQGPEFLTYFNYEAQQDKSGLPNDRFSAERPEGSISTLTIQRTEQRDSAMYRCASSLAHGSGELFFGEGSRLTVL.

The chain carries TRBV27 and TRBJ2-5; no clear D gene. This CDR3 has 12 residues. The germline V and J ends were trimmed by 6 bases and 4 bases, with 9 bases remaining between them. Germline lookup yields CDR1 MNHEY and CDR2 SMNVEV (reference sequence). Here the CDR3 DNA reads TGTGCCAGCAGCCGTCCCGGAGAGACCCAGTACTTC. Amino acid sequence: CASSRPGETQYF.

V is TRBV9 and J is TRBJ1-1; D is undetermined. Trimming took off 0 bases at V and 1 base at J, with 7 bases between the two ends. Looked up from germline, CDR1 is SGDLS and CDR2 is YYNGEE. The CDR3 totals 14 residues. DNA of the CDR3: TGTGCCAGCAGCGTAGGAGATGAGAACACTGAAGCTTTCTTT. This codes for CASSVGDENTEAFF. Full variable domain (outside the CDR3, taken from reference TRBV9 and TRBJ1-1): DSGVTQTPKHLITATGQRVTLRCSPRSGDLSVYWYQQSLDQGLQFLIQYYNGEERAKGNILERFSAQQFPDLHSELNLSSLELGDSALYFCASSVGDENTEAFFGQGTRLTVV.

This chain joins TRBV28 and TRBJ1-2; 9 nucleotides match TRBD1. CDR3 size: 15 residues. Per germline, CDR1 MDHEN and CDR2 SYDVKM. V was pared by 4 bases and J by 5 bases, with 8 bases of the junction left unmatched. CDR3 nucleotide sequence: TGTGCCAGCAGTTCGCAACCGGGGACAGGGTATGGCTACACCTTC. Protein sequence: CASSSQPGTGYGYTF.

The V and J genes are TRBV5-1 and TRBJ2-5, with D perhaps matching TRBD1 (6 bases). CDR3 length: 14 residues. Trimming left V 0 bases short and J 2 bases short, with 8 bases between. The germline V gene encodes CDR1 SGHRS and CDR2 YFSETQ. Written as DNA, the CDR3 is TGCGCCAGCAGCTTGGGACAGGCTCAAGAGACCCAGTACTTC. Translating it yields CASSLGQAQETQYF. Supplemented by reference TRBV5-1 and TRBJ2-5, the full variable domain reads KAGVTQTPRYLIKTRGQQVTLSCSPISGHRSVSWYQQTPGQGLQFLFEYFSETQRNKGNFPGRFSGRQFSNSRSEMNVSTLELGDSALYLCASSLGQAQETQYFGPGTRLLVL.

This chain uses TRBV6-4 with TRBJ2-3, with D perhaps TRBD1 (6 bases). CDR1 is MRHNA and CDR2 is SNTAGT in the germline V gene. The CDR3 runs 14 residues. Trimming pared 7 bases from V and 1 base from J, leaving 12 bases between. CDR3 amino acids: CASKGDGGTDTQYF. The CDR3 DNA reads as TGTGCCAGCAAGGGGGACGGAGGCACAGATACGCAGTATTTT.

The chain couples TRBV28 to TRBJ2-7; 10 positions match TRBD2. The V gene end was trimmed by 6 bases and the J gene end by 0 bases; junction bases not matched to a gene: 2. This CDR3 comprises 14 residues. CDR1 is MDHEN and CDR2 is SYDVKM in the germline V gene. This CDR3 reads CASRRTSGSYEQYV. Written as DNA, the CDR3 is TGTGCCAGCAGGAGGACTAGCGGCTCCTACGAGCAGTACGTC.

This clone came up once. The V and J genes are TRBV7-3 and TRBJ2-7, with a weak D call TRBD1 (9 bases). The CDR3 has 16 amino acids. The V gene's germline CDR1 is SGHTA and CDR2 FQGTGA. Trimming removed 5 bases at V and 7 bases at J, with 24 bases between. The chain's CDR3 is CASSAGGQGGPLEQYF. Here the CDR3 DNA reads TGTGCCAGCAGCGCGGGGGGACAGGGAGGGCCTTTGGAGCAGTACTTC.

The CDR3 sequence is CASTYAGTKSTDTQYF. The CDR3 DNA follows: TGTGCCAGCACCTACGCCGGGACAAAGAGCACAGATACGCAGTATTTT. The chain uses TRBV27 and TRBJ2-3, with D perhaps TRBD1 (6 bases). Trimming pared 7 bases from V and 0 bases from J, leaving 17 bases between. The CDR3 runs 16 residues. In germline, CDR1 is MNHEY, CDR2 SMNVEV (reference sequence).

The chain carries TRBV5-6 and TRBJ2-7; 9 positions agree with TRBD2. Germline assignment: CDR1 SGHDT and CDR2 YYEEEE. The CDR3 covers 18 residues. The ends lost 3 bases at V and 12 bases at J; junction bases unmatched: 25. The CDR3 loop reads CASSSQFIQREASFVWYF. In DNA, the CDR3 is TGTGCCAGCAGCTCCCAATTCATCCAGCGGGAGGCATCGTTCGTTTGGTACTTC.

This clone was seen a few times. The genes are TRBV2 and TRBJ2-1; TRBD2 might be the D (5 bases). CDR1 is SNHLY and CDR2 is FYNNEI in the germline V gene. V lost 7 bases and J lost 8, with 15 bases in between. The CDR3 runs to 13 residues. This CDR3 reads CASKDWTVDEQFF. As DNA, the CDR3 is TGTGCCAGCAAAGACTGGACTGTCGATGAGCAGTTCTTC.

CDR3 sequence: CASSTPLTLGNTIYF. In nucleotides, the CDR3 is TGTGCCAGCAGTACCCCTCTCACTCTTGGAAACACCATATATTTT. The chain links TRBV28 to TRBJ1-3; D call uncertain. Germline V gene lookup returns CDR1 MDHEN and CDR2 SYDVKM. The V and J ends lost 5 bases and 3 bases respectively, with 14 bases between them. The CDR3 loop spans 15 amino acids.

The V and J genes are TRBV28 and TRBJ2-7, with D perhaps TRBD2 (5 bases). The germline V gene has CDR1 MDHEN and CDR2 SYDVKM. This CDR3 is built from 15 residues. Trimming removed 4 bases at V and 1 base at J, with 14 bases between. This CDR3 is CASSSSGSHSYEQYV. For the CDR3, the DNA is TGTGCCAGCAGTTCCTCGGGATCCCATTCCTACGAGCAGTACGTC.

The rearrangement joins TRBV7-8 to TRBJ2-5; D may be TRBD2 (5 bases). The CDR3 has 14 amino acids. Looked up from germline, CDR1 is SGHVS and CDR2 is FQNEAQ. V lost 2 bases to trimming and J lost 5 bases, with 12 bases between them. The CDR3 DNA reads as TGTGCCAGCAGCTTAAGTCCGGGGTTGGAGACCCAGTACTTC. This codes for CASSLSPGLETQYF.

This rearrangement joins TRBV29-1 to TRBJ1-1; perhaps TRBD1 as D (6 bases). V gave up 7 bases and J gave up 3 bases, with 18 bases separating them. The CDR3 is 14 residues long. Germline V gene data show CDR1 as SQVTM and CDR2 as ANQGSEA. The DNA of the CDR3 is TGCAGCGCCGATTTGGGCAGGGGCTACACTGAAGCTTTCTTT. This sequence encodes CSADLGRGYTEAFF.

The V and J genes are TRBV5-1 and TRBJ2-1; D unresolved. The germline V and J ends were trimmed by 0 bases and 8 bases, with 6 bases remaining between them. Germline-derived CDR1 and CDR2 are SGHRS and YFSETQ. This CDR3 comprises 12 residues. The CDR3 here is CASSLAFDEQFF. For the CDR3, the DNA is TGCGCCAGCAGCTTGGCGTTCGATGAGCAGTTCTTC. Filled out from reference TRBV5-1 and TRBJ2-1, the complete variable domain reads KAGVTQTPRYLIKTRGQQVTLSCSPISGHRSVSWYQQTPGQGLQFLFEYFSETQRNKGNFPGRFSGRQFSNSRSEMNVSTLELGDSALYLCASSLAFDEQFFGPGTRLTVL.

This sequence joins TRBV18 and TRBJ1-1, with D perhaps TRBD1 (5 bases). The CDR3 runs 13 residues. The V end lost 2 bases, the J end lost 3 bases, and 7 bases lay between the germline ends. Germline V gives CDR1 KGHSH, CDR2 LQKENI. The CDR3 coding sequence is TGTGCCAGCTCACCAACGGGGGACACTGAAGCTTTCTTT. Its protein product is CASSPTGDTEAFF.

The chain employs TRBV2 and TRBJ1-5; perhaps TRBD1 as D (6 bases). The V gene's germline CDR1 is SNHLY and CDR2 FYNNEI. The V end was cut by 6 bases, the J end by 0 bases, with 12 bases between. The CDR3 spans 15 residues. CDR3 amino acids: CASRKQGHSNQPQHF. The CDR3 nucleotides read TGTGCCAGCAGAAAACAGGGACATAGCAATCAGCCCCAGCATTTT.

The chain is built from TRBV14 and TRBJ2-7, with TRBD1 as a possible D gene (5 bases). The germline gives CDR1 SGHDN, CDR2 FVKESK. Trimming pared 4 bases from V and 0 bases from J, leaving 13 bases between. This CDR3 comprises 15 residues. CDR3 bases: TGTGCCAGCAGCCTTCCTGGGGCGAGCTCCTACGAGCAGTACTTC. Protein product: CASSLPGASSYEQYF. The full variable domain, rest sourced from reference TRBV14 and TRBJ2-7, is EAGVTQFPSHSVIEKGQTVTLRCDPISGHDNLYWYRRVMGKEIKFLLHFVKESKQDESGMPNNRFLAERTGGTYSTLKVQPAELEDSGVYFCASSLPGASSYEQYFGPGTRLTVT.

The V and J genes are TRBV28 and TRBJ2-1; 9 positions agree with TRBD1. This CDR3 is 14 amino acids long. With V trimmed by 7 bases and J by 14 bases, 15 bases remained unmatched. Germline CDR1 reads MDHEN; CDR2 reads SYDVKM. CDR3 loop: CASISPGQGPREFF. For the CDR3, the DNA is TGTGCCAGCATCTCACCGGGACAGGGCCCGCGAGAGTTCTTC.